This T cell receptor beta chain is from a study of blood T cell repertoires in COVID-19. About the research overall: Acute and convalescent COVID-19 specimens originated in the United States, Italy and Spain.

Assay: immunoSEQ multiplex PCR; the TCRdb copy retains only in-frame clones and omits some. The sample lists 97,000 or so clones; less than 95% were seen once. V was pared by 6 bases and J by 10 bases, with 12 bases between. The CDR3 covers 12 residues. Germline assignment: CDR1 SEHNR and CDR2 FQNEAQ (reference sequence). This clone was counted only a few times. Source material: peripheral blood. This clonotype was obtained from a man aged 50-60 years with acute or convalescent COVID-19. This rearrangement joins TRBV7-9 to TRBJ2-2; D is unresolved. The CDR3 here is CASSLHREELFF. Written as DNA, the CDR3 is TGTGCCAGCAGTCTTCATCGAGAGGAGCTGTTTTTT.